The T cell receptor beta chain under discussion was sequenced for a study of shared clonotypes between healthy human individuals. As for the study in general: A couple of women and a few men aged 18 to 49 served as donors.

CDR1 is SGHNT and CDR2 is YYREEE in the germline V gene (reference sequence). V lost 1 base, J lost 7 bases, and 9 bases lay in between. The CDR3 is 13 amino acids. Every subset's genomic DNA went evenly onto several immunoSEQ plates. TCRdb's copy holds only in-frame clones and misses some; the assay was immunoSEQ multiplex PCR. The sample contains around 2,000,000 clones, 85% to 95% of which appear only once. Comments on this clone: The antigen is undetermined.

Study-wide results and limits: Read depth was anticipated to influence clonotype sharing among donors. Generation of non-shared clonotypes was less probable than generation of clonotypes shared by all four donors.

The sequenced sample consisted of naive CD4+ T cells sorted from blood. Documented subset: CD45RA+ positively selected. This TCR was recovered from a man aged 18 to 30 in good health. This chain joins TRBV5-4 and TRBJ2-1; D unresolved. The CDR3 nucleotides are TGTGCCAGCAGCTTGTCCGGATCTAATGAGCAGTTCTTC. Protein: CASSLSGSNEQFF. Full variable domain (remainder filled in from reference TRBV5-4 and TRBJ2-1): ETGVTQSPTHLIKTRGQQVTLRCSSQSGHNTVSWYQQALGQGPQFIFQYYREEENGRGNFPPRFSGLQFPNYSSELNVNALELDDSALYLCASSLSGSNEQFFGPGTRLTVL.